Shown below are 31 T cell receptor beta chains from a single sample sequenced in a study of vaccination effects on CD4 cells after COVID-19 (dated by TCRdb to between 2021 and 2024). These receptors are not linked to any known antigen. The ViraFEST assay stimulated PBMC with viral peptide pools and then used TCR sequencing to identify antigen-specific CD4+ T cell clonotypes by expansion. After roughly 11 days of culture, CD4+ T cells were isolated with the EasySep CD4+ T cell isolation kit. Each participant received two doses of an mRNA SARS-CoV-2 vaccine, either BNT162b2 or mRNA-1273. The library was obtained by the immunoSEQ multiplex PCR assay. TCRdb provides this immuneACCESS table in a form limited to in-frame rearrangements. Some clones are lacking; in checked studies, under half of them reflect an unresolved V gene, and why the rest are absent is not known. Recorded for this sample are some 70,000 clones; about 80% of them occurred a single time. More than 1% of the sample goes to the ten largest clones.

The material sequenced was CD4+ T cells from PBMCs cultured with HCoV-229E spike peptides, taken after COVID-19 vaccination. The cell subset or site label, as the study defines it: HCoV-229E spike overlapping peptide pool stimulation. The receptors originated from a human donor who received a COVID-19 vaccine.

This clone has more than one count but fewer than ten. The chain recombines TRBV7-3 with TRBJ2-1; no reliable D call. Germline V gives CDR1 SGHTA, CDR2 FQGTGA. Trimming pared 5 bases from V and 0 bases from J, leaving 14 bases between. The CDR3 runs to 16 residues. CDR3: CASSGMQASSYNEQFF. Written as DNA, the CDR3 is TGTGCCAGCAGCGGGATGCAGGCGAGCTCCTACAATGAGCAGTTCTTC.

V is TRBV9 and J is TRBJ2-5; D tentatively reads TRBD1 or TRBD2 (5 bases each). V lost 3 bases, J lost 7 bases, and 19 bases lay in between. Germline CDR1 is SGDLS and CDR2 is YYNGEE. The CDR3 sequence is 15 residues long. CDR3 nucleotide sequence: TGTGCCAGCAGCGGGTCCCGGGACGGGGACGGGACCCAGTACTTC. Translation: CASSGSRDGDGTQYF.

The genes are TRBV2 and TRBJ1-6; D possibly corresponds to TRBD1 (6 bases). V lost 9 bases and J 7 bases, leaving 19 bases between the germline ends. The length of the CDR3 is 15 residues. The germline V gene has CDR1 SNHLY and CDR2 FYNNEI. CDR3 nucleotides: TGTGCCAGATTCTCTCCGGGCGGGACAAATTCACCCCTCCACTTT. It yields the protein CARFSPGGTNSPLHF.

V and J are TRBV5-8 and TRBJ1-2, with D uncertain. The ends were cut back, 0 bases at V and 4 bases at J, with 7 bases in the middle. Germline-derived CDR1 and CDR2 are SGHTS and YDEGEE. CDR3 length: 13 residues. CDR3 in amino acids: CASSLGTAYGYTF. The CDR3 DNA reads as TGTGCCAGCAGCTTGGGGACGGCCTATGGCTACACCTTC.

This clone was recorded once. The V gene is TRBV5-1, the J gene TRBJ1-1; D is undetermined. The germline V and J ends were trimmed by 1 base and 1 base, with 8 bases remaining between them. The CDR3 runs to 14 residues. CDR1 and CDR2 (germline): SGHRS, YFSETQ. The CDR3 here is CASSLFSENTEAFF. CDR3 nucleotides: TGCGCCAGCAGCTTGTTCTCGGAGAACACTGAAGCTTTCTTT.

The gene calls are TRBV19 and TRBJ2-5; TRBD2 matches 9 bases. This CDR3 is 17 amino acids long. Per germline, CDR1 LNHDA and CDR2 SQIVND (reference sequence). With 1 base clipped from V and 5 bases from J, the junction kept 11 bases outside the gene matches. This CDR3 reads CASSIAFGSGGMETQYF. For the CDR3, the DNA is TGTGCCAGTAGTATAGCCTTCGGTAGCGGGGGAATGGAGACCCAGTACTTC.

The chain joins TRBV4-1 to TRBJ2-5; possibly TRBD2 for D (6 bases). Germline V CDR1 and CDR2: MGHRA, YSYEKL. V was clipped by 0 bases and J by 8 bases, with 19 bases between them. CDR3 length: 16 amino acids. The CDR3 here is CASSQDPTRRDETQYF. CDR3 DNA: TGCGCCAGCAGCCAAGATCCGACCCGGAGGGATGAAACCCAGTACTTC.

This chain joins TRBV28 and TRBJ2-2; TRBD1 matches 8 bases. The CDR3 contains 15 residues. Germline CDR1 reads MDHEN; CDR2 reads SYDVKM. V was pared by 3 bases and J by 3 bases, with 3 bases of the junction left unmatched. The CDR3 DNA reads as TGTGCCAGCAGTTTGGGGGACAGGCACACCGGGGAGCTGTTTTTT. Translation gives CASSLGDRHTGELFF. The whole variable domain, filled in from reference TRBV28 and TRBJ2-2, reads DVKVTQSSRYLVKRTGEKVFLECVQDMDHENMFWYRQDPGLGLRLIYFSYDVKMKEKGDIPEGYSVSREKKERFSLILESASTNQTSMYLCASSLGDRHTGELFFGEGSRLTVL.

The chain has TRBV7-2 and TRBJ2-4; D is unresolved. V was shortened by 7 bases and J by 8 bases, with 18 bases between the two germline ends. CDR3 size: 14 residues. The germline V gene has CDR1 SGHTA and CDR2 FQGNSA. CDR3 in DNA: TGTGCCAGCATCCCTTCGTACCAGCAGGACATTCAGTACTTC. Encoded protein: CASIPSYQQDIQYF.

This chain connects TRBV6-1 to TRBJ2-7; 9 bases are shared with TRBD1. Germline values: CDR1 MNHNS, CDR2 SASEGT. With V trimmed by 1 base and J by 4 bases, 14 bases remained unmatched. The CDR3 consists of 18 residues. CDR3 in amino acids: CASSEVGTGLIRPYEQYV. The CDR3 DNA reads as TGTGCCAGCAGTGAAGTAGGGACAGGGCTTATTCGGCCATACGAGCAGTACGTC.

The chain carries TRBV7-2 and TRBJ1-2; TRBD1 aligns across 8 bases. CDR3 length: 15 residues. The V gene's germline CDR1 is SGHTA and CDR2 FQGNSA. V was pared by 5 bases and J by 0 bases, with 5 bases of the junction left unmatched. Here the CDR3 DNA reads TGTGCCAGCAGCCAGAGACAGGGGACTAACTATGGCTACACCTTC. It codes for CASSQRQGTNYGYTF.

The chain uses TRBV29-1 and TRBJ1-1, with D possibly TRBD1 on 6 matching bases. This CDR3 contains 15 residues. V lost 6 bases to trimming and J lost 4 bases, with 21 bases between them. Germline V lookup: CDR1 SQVTM, CDR2 ANQGSEA. The CDR3 protein is CSVHQGTSMFTEAFF. The CDR3 DNA reads as TGCAGCGTGCATCAGGGGACCTCGATGTTCACTGAAGCTTTCTTT.

The chain is built from TRBV10-1 and TRBJ2-1; 8 positions match TRBD2. Germline CDR1 WNHNN, CDR2 SYGVQD (reference sequence). The CDR3 is 17 residues long. J lost 7 bases, V lost 0 bases, and 11 bases had no gene match. Here the CDR3 DNA reads TGCGCCAGCAGTGAGTCTTCCCAACGGGGGGGCGTTAATGAGCAGTTCTTC. Amino acid sequence: CASSESSQRGGVNEQFF.

The J gene is TRBJ1-2, the V gene TRBV7-2; no firm D call. V lost 5 bases and J lost 4, with 8 bases in between. CDR1 is SGHTA, CDR2 FQGNSA, per germline. CDR3 size: 12 residues. The CDR3 loop is CASSPVRYGYTF. The DNA of the CDR3 is TGTGCCAGCAGCCCAGTTCGCTATGGCTACACCTTC.

V usage is TRBV19 and J usage is TRBJ2-4, with 7 bases lining up with TRBD1. Germline V CDR1 and CDR2: LNHDA, SQIVND (reference sequence). The CDR3 runs to 16 residues. J was trimmed by 5 bases and V by 3 bases; bases with no gene match: 10. This CDR3 reads CASSIYRDSGENIQYF. CDR3 bases: TGTGCCAGTAGTATCTACCGGGACAGTGGAGAAAACATTCAGTACTTC.

The CDR3 loop reads CASSHRDIDTDTQYF. As DNA, the CDR3 is TGTGCCAGCAGCCATAGGGACATTGACACAGATACGCAGTATTTT. This chain joins TRBV3-1 (or the pseudogene TRBV3-2) and TRBJ2-3; tentatively, D is TRBD1 (6 bases). Trimming removed 3 bases from V and 2 bases from J, with 12 bases in between. Germline V gives CDR1 LGHDT, CDR2 YNNKEL (reference sequence). This CDR3 region has 15 residues.

This chain links TRBV6-5 with TRBJ2-7, with 10 bases lining up with TRBD1. In germline, CDR1 is MNHEY, CDR2 SVGAGI. This CDR3 has 15 residues. With 6 bases clipped from V and 0 bases from J, the junction kept 5 bases outside the gene matches. The CDR3 region is CASRAGTGASYEQYV. The CDR3 DNA is TGTGCCAGCAGGGCCGGGACAGGGGCCTCCTACGAGCAGTACGTC.

This clone has just a few counts. The chain couples TRBV6-5 to TRBJ1-4; TRBD1 agrees at 9 bases. CDR1 is MNHEY and CDR2 is SVGAGI in the germline V gene. The CDR3 length is 15 residues. The V and J ends lost 6 bases and 8 bases, in that order; junction bases with no gene match: 10. CDR3 nucleotides: TGTGCCAGCAGCCTAATGGGGACAGGGACGGAAAAACTGTTTTTT. Encoded protein: CASSLMGTGTEKLFF.

The chain couples TRBV4-1 to TRBJ1-3, with a possible D match to TRBD1 (5 bases). V lost 4 bases, J lost 0 bases, and 13 bases lay in between. Germline V gives CDR1 MGHRA, CDR2 YSYEKL. The CDR3 runs to 16 residues. The CDR3 DNA follows: TGCGCCAGCAGCCGCTCCGGGACCCCCTCTGGAAACACCATATATTTT. It codes for CASSRSGTPSGNTIYF.

As DNA, the CDR3 is TGTGCCACCAGTGCCCGGGACAGGGAGGGAAATGGTGGCTACACCTTC. Its translation is CATSARDREGNGGYTF. The chain links TRBV24-1 to TRBJ1-2; the match to TRBD1 covers 9 bases. V lost 5 bases to trimming and J lost 7 bases; unmatched junction nucleotides: 13. CDR1 and CDR2 from the germline V gene are KGHDR and SFDVKD. The CDR3 extends over 16 amino acids.

The chain recombines TRBV9 with TRBJ2-3; D remains unclear. The CDR3 is 14 residues long. Deletions cut 2 bases from V and 2 bases from J, with 9 bases between. Germline loops: CDR1 SGDLS, CDR2 YYNGEE. The CDR3 loop is CASSVHFTTDTQYF. The CDR3 DNA reads as TGTGCCAGCAGCGTCCACTTCACCACAGATACGCAGTATTTT.

The chain carries TRBV5-1 and TRBJ2-7, with TRBD1 identical over 7 bases. The CDR3 runs 14 residues. V trimming: 0 bases; J trimming: 0 bases; junction bases outside the gene matches: 0. Germline CDR1 SGHRS, CDR2 YFSETQ. CDR3 DNA sequence: TGCGCCAGCAGCTTGGGGGACAGCTCCTACGAGCAGTACGTC. It codes for CASSLGDSSYEQYV.

This clone turned up a few times. The chain recombines TRBV15 with TRBJ1-2; D remains unclear. The CDR3 contains 15 residues. Trimming removed 0 bases from V and 4 bases from J, with 12 bases in between. CDR1 is LNHNV and CDR2 is YYDKDF in the germline V gene (reference sequence). CDR3 loop: CATSRDRGHLYGYTF. The CDR3 DNA reads as TGTGCCACCAGCAGAGATCGAGGGCACCTCTATGGCTACACCTTC.

The chain is built from TRBV7-9 and TRBJ2-2; D is perhaps TRBD1 (6 bases). The CDR3 has 15 residues. Germline V gene lookup returns CDR1 SEHNR and CDR2 FQNEAQ (reference sequence). V dropped 2 bases and J dropped 6 bases, with 13 bases sitting between them. The CDR3 bases are TGTGCCAGCAGCTTAAGGGGACAACCCCCCGGGGAGCTGTTTTTT. It codes for CASSLRGQPPGELFF. Variable domain in full (rest from reference TRBV7-9 and TRBJ2-2): DTGVSQNPRHKITKRGQNVTFRCDPISEHNRLYWYRQTLGQGPEFLTYFQNEAQLEKSRLLSDRFSAERPKGSFSTLEIQRTEQGDSAMYLCASSLRGQPPGELFFGEGSRLTVL.

This chain links TRBV27 with TRBJ1-5; D is undetermined. This CDR3 has 12 residues. Germline V CDR1 and CDR2: MNHEY, SMNVEV (reference sequence). V lost 3 bases and J lost 0, with 0 bases in between. Here the CDR3 reads CASSFSNQPQHF. In nucleotides, the CDR3 is TGTGCCAGCAGTTTTAGCAATCAGCCCCAGCATTTT.

The count of this clone is one. V is TRBV30 and J is TRBJ1-3, with a weak D call TRBD1 (6 bases). In germline, CDR1 is GTSNPN, CDR2 SVGIG (reference sequence). V was trimmed by 4 bases and J by 2 bases, leaving 15 bases between them. This CDR3 comprises 15 residues. The CDR3 region is CAWIPGAWTGNTIYF. As DNA, the CDR3 is TGTGCCTGGATTCCAGGGGCTTGGACTGGAAACACCATATATTTT.

The V gene is TRBV21-1, the J gene TRBJ1-1. TRBV21-1 is reported as a pseudogene. The CDR3 consists of 12 residues. The DNA of the CDR3 is TGTGCCAGCCTAGACTCGAACACTGAAGCTTTCTTT. Its translation: CASLDSNTEAFF.

This clone appeared a single time. This chain links TRBV7-9 with TRBJ1-5; D gene uncertain. Germline V gives CDR1 SEHNR, CDR2 FQNEAQ (reference sequence). The CDR3 covers 14 residues. Trimming stripped 1 base from V and 0 bases from J, with 4 bases between. The CDR3 DNA reads TGTGCCAGCAGCTTAGGGGATAGCAATCAGCCCCAGCATTTT. Translating gives CASSLGDSNQPQHF. Supplemented by reference TRBV7-9 and TRBJ1-5, the full variable domain reads DTGVSQNPRHKITKRGQNVTFRCDPISEHNRLYWYRQTLGQGPEFLTYFQNEAQLEKSRLLSDRFSAERPKGSFSTLEIQRTEQGDSAMYLCASSLGDSNQPQHFGDGTRLSIL.

The genes are TRBV28 and TRBJ2-2, with 8 nucleotides matching TRBD2. With 3 bases clipped from V and 0 bases from J, the junction kept 6 bases outside the gene matches. The CDR3 loop spans 17 amino acids. CDR1 is MDHEN and CDR2 is SYDVKM in the germline V gene. The chain's CDR3 is CASSFPRGGANTGELFF. Written as DNA, the CDR3 is TGTGCCAGCAGTTTCCCCCGGGGGGGGGCGAACACCGGGGAGCTGTTTTTT.

The rearrangement joins TRBV18 to TRBJ2-6, with 8 nucleotides matching TRBD2. The CDR3 extends over 17 amino acids. After removal of 3 bases from V and 0 bases from J, the junction contained 4 bases not matched to a gene. CDR1 and CDR2 from the germline V gene are KGHSH and LQKENI. The CDR3 bases are TGTGCCAGCTCACCGCCCAGCGGGGGCTCTGGGGCCAACGTCCTGACTTTC. It translates to CASSPPSGGSGANVLTF.

The V and J genes are TRBV5-1 and TRBJ1-5; D unclear. The CDR3 spans 14 residues. V was shortened by 0 bases and J by 3 bases, with 7 bases between the two germline ends. CDR1 and CDR2 from the germline V gene are SGHRS and YFSETQ. This chain's CDR3 is CASSLGVNNQPQHF. The CDR3 DNA follows: TGCGCCAGCAGCTTGGGCGTAAACAATCAGCCCCAGCATTTT.